The sequence of this TCR beta chain was determined in a study of T cells in Graves' hyperthyroidism and ophthalmopathy. The diagnostic basis comprised clinical symptoms, serum thyroxine and TRAb, thyroid ultrasound and orbital computed tomography. Study results and limitations: Ophthalmopathy and stable hyperthyroidism were told apart by a 13 V-J model.

RNA transcripts were the template for amplifying TCR beta CDR3 regions. TCR CDR3 underwent first-round RT-PCR with the HTBI primer set. Each CDR3 protein gets one entry after TCRdb re-called the multiplex PCR reads with MiXCR. The sample comprises 300,000 to 450,000 distinct CDR3 sequences, about a sixth of which are singletons, and around 30% rests with the top ten. Details on this clonotype: The antigen is unknown.

This TCR came from a woman aged 18-30 years with Graves' hyperthyroidism that later progressed to Graves' ophthalmopathy. Sequencing used blood.

The CDR3 protein is CSAHAGTGRREAFF. CDR3 DNA: TGCAGTGCGCATGCCGGGACAGGGAGAAGGGAAGCTTTCTTT. The genes are TRBV20-1 and TRBJ1-1, with 9 bases fitting TRBD1. Germline V gene sequence: CDR1 DFQATT, CDR2 SNEGSKA (reference sequence). The CDR3 covers 14 residues. V lost 6 bases to trimming and J lost 8 bases; unmatched junction nucleotides: 13.